Here is one TCR beta chain with its context. Its antigen is unidentified. Libraries were prepared by immunoSEQ multiplex PCR; TCRdb keeps only in-frame clonotypes and omits some of them. The data hold over 110,000 clones, with around nine tenths observed a single time. V shed 4 bases and J 4 bases; nucleotides not matched to a gene: 10. The CDR3 consists of 18 residues. The germline V gene encodes CDR1 SGDLS and CDR2 YYNGEE. This record comes from a study of T cell responses to AZD1222 COVID-19 vaccine. Notes on the study in general: The study found Spike-specific TCR breadth and depth rose after two AZD1222 doses.

Source: peripheral blood, taken 28 days after the second AZD1222 dose. The TCR originated in an adult who received the AZD1222 COVID-19 vaccine. V is TRBV9 and J is TRBJ2-2, with 13 bases that match TRBD2. Here the CDR3 DNA reads TGTGCCAGCAGCAGAACGACTAGCGGGGGGCGTGGCACCGGGGAGCTGTTTTTT. Translating it yields CASSRTTSGGRGTGELFF. The variable domain in full, completed from reference TRBV9 and TRBJ2-2, reads DSGVTQTPKHLITATGQRVTLRCSPRSGDLSVYWYQQSLDQGLQFLIQYYNGEERAKGNILERFSAQQFPDLHSELNLSSLELGDSALYFCASSRTTSGGRGTGELFFGEGSRLTVL.